Included here is one T cell receptor (beta chain) sequence, with context. The data originate from a study of T cell changes during pregnancy in multiple sclerosis. Sequencing used immunoSEQ multiplex PCR; TCRdb keeps in-frame clones, though not all of them. Among 120,000 or so clones listed, 93% were seen once. Germline V gene lookup returns CDR1 SGHDN and CDR2 FVKESK. The CDR3 extends over 16 amino acids. V shed 0 bases and J shed 5 bases, with 16 bases lying between them. Here the sequenced sample was peripheral blood, taken before pregnancy. This clonotype was obtained from a female donor with multiple sclerosis, enrolled in a pregnancy study. J is TRBJ1-2 and V is TRBV14; D gene uncertain. The CDR3 coding sequence is TGTGCCAGCAGCCAAGATTCGTGGACTTACGGATATGGCTACACCTTC. Protein product: CASSQDSWTYGYGYTF. The variable domain in full, completed from reference TRBV14 and TRBJ1-2, reads EAGVTQFPSHSVIEKGQTVTLRCDPISGHDNLYWYRRVMGKEIKFLLHFVKESKQDESGMPNNRFLAERTGGTYSTLKVQPAELEDSGVYFCASSQDSWTYGYGYTFGSGTRLTVV.